Below are 4 T cell receptor beta chains sequenced from a single sample in a study of T cells in Graves' hyperthyroidism and ophthalmopathy. Amplification of TCR beta CDR3 regions used RNA as the template. The HTBI set primed first-round TCR CDR3 RT-PCR. Using its own MiXCR run on the multiplex PCR reads, TCRdb lists one record per CDR3 protein. The sample lists 500,000 or so distinct CDR3 sequences; about 15% were seen once. The sample was blood. The receptors originated from a woman aged 18-30 years with Graves' ophthalmopathy.

This clonotype was found a few times. The chain links TRBV7-6 to TRBJ2-1, with 12 bases identical to TRBD2. Per germline, CDR1 SGHVS and CDR2 FNYEAQ. The V and J ends lost 5 bases and 9 bases, in that order; junction bases with no gene match: 8. CDR3 length: 15 amino acids. Written as DNA, the CDR3 is TGTGCCAGCAGCAAGACTAGCGGGAGTCCCGGTGAGCAGTTCTTC. Residues: CASSKTSGSPGEQFF.

This clonotype has more than one count but fewer than ten. This rearrangement joins TRBV5-4 to TRBJ1-1; D unresolved. Trimming took off 4 bases at V and 2 bases at J, with 9 bases between the two ends. This CDR3 spans 13 amino acids. Germline lookup yields CDR1 SGHNT and CDR2 YYREEE (reference sequence). As DNA, the CDR3 is TGTGCCAGCAGCAACCTTTTAAACACTGAAGCTTTCTTT. This sequence encodes CASSNLLNTEAFF.

The rearrangement joins TRBV5-5 to TRBJ2-4; the match to TRBD2 covers 7 bases. CDR1 and CDR2 (germline): SGHKS, YYEKEE (reference sequence). J lost 11 bases, V lost 0 bases, and 5 bases had no gene match. This CDR3 has 13 amino acids. The CDR3 protein is CASSLEGEGLQYF. The CDR3 coding sequence is TGTGCCAGCAGCTTGGAAGGGGAGGGGCTTCAGTACTTC.

This clonotype appeared many times. The gene calls are TRBV19 and TRBJ2-1; D unresolved. CDR3 size: 13 residues. Germline lookup yields CDR1 LNHDA and CDR2 SQIVND (reference sequence). The V and J ends lost 1 base and 9 bases respectively, with 10 bases between them. The chain's CDR3 is CASSIGRRSEQFF. The CDR3 region has the DNA TGTGCCAGTAGTATAGGACGGCGGTCTGAGCAGTTCTTC.